Listed here is a single T cell receptor beta chain. CDR1 and CDR2 (germline): MDHEN, SYDVKM. V was trimmed by 5 bases and J by 6 bases, leaving 4 bases between them. The CDR3 is made up of 10 amino acids. These data belong to a study of cytomegalovirus exposure and HLA in healthy donors. About the study: About 80 million unique TCRs from HLA-typed donors were held in an early data release.

With 60 Vbeta and 13 Jbeta primers, the PCR was carried out. The assay was immunoSEQ multiplex PCR, and TCRdb's table has in-frame clones only and misses some. The data contain around 140,000 clones, about 76% of them singletons. The origin of this receptor is a woman in her thirties or forties in good health and CMV-seronegative. This chain connects TRBV28 to TRBJ1-2; D is ambiguous. Sequencing was performed on PBMCs. The CDR3 loop is CASSGHGYTF. In nucleotides, the CDR3 is TGTGCCAGCAGTGGGCATGGCTACACCTTC.